Listed below are T cell receptor beta chains from one sample, sequenced in a study of tumor-infiltrating lymphocytes in primary liver carcinoma. TCRdb recomputed calls from the multiplex PCR reads with MiXCR, one row per CDR3 protein. Of about 97,000 distinct CDR3 sequences listed, about 62% are singletons. Material for sequencing was liver tumor tissue from sampling region 2. The source of these receptors is a woman aged 55-69 years with primary liver carcinoma and hepatitis B virus infection. Both conserved end residues are part of each CDR3. A D gene is named only where the DNA matches it firmly. The size field is filled for only some rows; it gives once, few, many or a size class.

DNA,CDR3,J,V,size,D
TGCGCCAGCAGCCAACGGGATCTTGACGCCAATGAGCAGCTCTTC,CASSQRDLDANEQLF,TRBJ2-1,TRBV4-1,-,-
TGTGCCAGCAGCCCGGGGGGCGAGAATGGTGAGACCCAGTATTTC,CASSPGGENGETQYF,TRBJ2-5,TRBV5-4,-,-
TGTGCCAGCAGCTCAGGGTCGGGGGCAGGAGGCTACGAGCAGTATTTC,CASSSGSGAGGYEQYF,TRBJ2-7,TRBV11-2,once,-
TGCAGCGTTTTAATCGCCGGGACTACCAACTTC,CSVLIAGTTNF,TRBJ2-4,TRBV29-1,many,TRBD2
TGTGCCAGCAGGTTGGAAAGTGCTAGCGGGAGGCCCCAAGCCAAAAACATTCAGTTCTTC,CASRLESASGRPQAKNIQFF,TRBJ2-1,TRBV5-4,-,TRBD2
TGCGCCAGCAACTGGACCATCAGGGGCACCGGGGAGCTGTTTTTT,CASNWTIRGTGELFF,TRBJ2-2,TRBV5-1,-,-
TGTGCCAGCAGCTTAGTCGTGAGCACAGGTATGCAGTATTTT,CASSLVVSTGMQYF,TRBJ2-3,TRBV11-2,-,-
TGCACCAGCAGCTGTCTGGGAGCGGGAGGACCCTACGAGCAGTACTTC,CTSSCLGAGGPYEQYF,TRBJ2-7,TRBV5-1,-,TRBD2
TGCAGTGCCCAGTCCTCCTACAAGCAGTACTTC,CSAQSSYKQYF,TRBJ2-7,TRBV20-1,-,-
TGTGACAGCGCCTATGGATACAATGGGCAGTTCTTC,CDSAYGYNGQFF,TRBJ2-1,TRBV12-3/TRBV12-4,-,-
TGTGCCAGCAGTTACGACCGGGACAGGATACTCTACTTC,CASSYDRDRILYF,TRBJ2-7,TRBV6-6,many,TRBD1
TGCACCAGCAGCCAAGAATGCCCTTTGGGGGAGGGCCGAGACGGGGAGCTGTTTTTT,CTSSQECPLGEGRDGELFF,TRBJ2-2,TRBV1,many,-
TGCACCAGCAGCTTGGATGGACAGGGGTTGACCTACGAGCAGTACTTC,CTSSLDGQGLTYEQYF,TRBJ2-7,TRBV5-1,-,TRBD1
TGCGCCAGCAACCAAGTAATGGGACAGGGGGCATATTCATCCCTCCACTTT,CASNQVMGQGAYSSLHF,TRBJ1-6,TRBV4-1,-,TRBD1
TGTGCCAGCAGCTTAGGGGTTACCTCCTACAATGAGCAGTTCTTC,CASSLGVTSYNEQFF,TRBJ2-1,TRBV7-9,few,-
TGCAGCGTTGGCCCAGGGACTAGCTCCTACGAGCAGTACTTC,CSVGPGTSSYEQYF,TRBJ2-7,TRBV29-1,many,TRBD2
TGCGCCGGCTCCGTGACGAAAAATTCACCCCTCCACTTT,CAGSVTKNSPLHF,TRBJ1-6,TRBV10-1,once,-
TGCGCCAGCAGCCTCGAGGGGAGAGTCTCGTATCCTAGTGGCTACACCTTC,CASSLEGRVSYPSGYTF,TRBJ1-2,TRBV4-1,once,-
TGTGTCAGCAGCCCTCGGGACATGGTCAATGAGCAGTTCTTC,CVSSPRDMVNEQFF,TRBJ2-1,TRBV4-2,-,-
TGCACCAGCAACCCCAGGGGGTTGGGGATGAACACTGAAGCTTTCTTT,CTSNPRGLGMNTEAFF,TRBJ1-1,TRBV5-1,-,TRBD1
TGCAGCGCAGGATCGGGATATAACTATGGCTACACCTTC,CSAGSGYNYGYTF,TRBJ1-2,TRBV29-1,-,-
TGCGGCGTTGAAGATCAAGGAGACAGGGGGCTCCGCGGCTACACCTTC,CGVEDQGDRGLRGYTF,TRBJ1-2,TRBV29-1,once,TRBD1
TGTGCCAAGAGCTTAGATGGTTGGGGGCGCGACATTCAGCACTTC,CAKSLDGWGRDIQHF,TRBJ2-4,TRBV11-2,-,-
TGTGCTAGCAGCGAAGATCTAGCCATTCAAGAGACCAAGTACTTC,CASSEDLAIQETKYF,TRBJ2-5,TRBV14,-,-
TGTGCCAGCAGCTTTCCCCAGGGAACGGTAGAAGAGACCCAGTACTTC,CASSFPQGTVEETQYF,TRBJ2-5,TRBV5-6,-,-
TGTGCCAGCATCGCCAGTGAAGCCAGAGAGACCAAGTACTTC,CASIASEARETKYF,TRBJ2-5,TRBV6-6,-,-
TGTGTCAGCAGTCCTCGACTAGCGGGAGGGCCTCGGATCAAATACATTCAGTACTTC,CVSSPRLAGGPRIKYIQYF,TRBJ2-4,TRBV11-2,-,TRBD2
TGTGCCAGCTTCGGGAGAGGCGGAACCTACGAGCAGTATTTC,CASFGRGGTYEQYF,TRBJ2-7,TRBV11-2,-,-
TGCGACAGCAGCTTGGGGAGAGGGGGTTCCCTCTCTGGGGCCAACGTCCTGACTTTC,CDSSLGRGGSLSGANVLTF,TRBJ2-6,TRBV5-1,once,-
TGTGCCAGCAGCCCGGACCGAGCGGAATCAGGTACCTACGAGCAGTACTTC,CASSPDRAESGTYEQYF,TRBJ2-7,TRBV11-3,-,-
TGTGCCAGCAGCCCCCTACTAGCGGGAAAAAGAAATGAGCAGTTCTTC,CASSPLLAGKRNEQFF,TRBJ2-1,TRBV11-3,-,TRBD2
TGTGCCAGCAGCTTAGCGAATACAGATACGCACTATTTT,CASSLANTDTHYF,TRBJ2-3,TRBV7-2,-,-
TGCGCCAGTTGGGCACGGGATGGAGGCACTGAAGCTTTCTTT,CASWARDGGTEAFF,TRBJ1-1,TRBV28,-,-
TGTGCCGGCAGCCTCCCGGACACAGCCCAGTACTTC,CAGSLPDTAQYF,TRBJ2-5,TRBV11-2,-,-
TGTGCCAGCATCCTTCCCCCGGGGCAGTGCAATGAGCAGTTCTTC,CASILPPGQCNEQFF,TRBJ2-1,TRBV11-2,-,-
TGTGCTAGCAGTGAAGCTGGTACAGAGACCTCAATCAATGAAAAACTGTTTTTT,CASSEAGTETSINEKLFF,TRBJ1-4,TRBV6-1,-,-
TGCAGCGTTCGCCCAGGAGGCACCTACAATGAGCAGTTCTTC,CSVRPGGTYNEQFF,TRBJ2-1,TRBV29-1,few,-
TGCGCCAGCAGCACCATCCTTAACACAGATACGCAGTATTTT,CASSTILNTDTQYF,TRBJ2-3,TRBV11-2,-,-
TGCACCAGCAGCTTCCAGACAATGGGGGTCCAGTACTTC,CTSSFQTMGVQYF,TRBJ2-5,TRBV4-1,once,-
TGTGCCAGCAGCCATTCGGGTGGCTCGAACACCCGGGAGCTGTTTTTT,CASSHSGGSNTRELFF,TRBJ2-2,TRBV5-5,once,-
TGCAGTGCTGTGGAAGCGAGATGGGACATTCAGTACTTC,CSAVEARWDIQYF,TRBJ2-4,TRBV20-1,-,-
TGTGCCAGCACAGGGAAGATACAAGAGACCCAGTACTTC,CASTGKIQETQYF,TRBJ2-5,TRBV28,-,-
TGTGCCACCAGTGATTCCCGGACAGGACTGTACTTC,CATSDSRTGLYF,TRBJ2-7,TRBV24-1,-,TRBD1
TGTGCCAGCGGCTTAAGGGGCAATCAGCCCAAGCATTTT,CASGLRGNQPKHF,TRBJ1-5,TRBV11-3,-,-
TGTGCCAGCAGCATCCGGGGCGGCTGGGAAAAACTGTTTTTT,CASSIRGGWEKLFF,TRBJ1-4,TRBV5-4,-,-
TGTGCCAGCAGTTTCCTGACAGGGCCAGATACGCAGTATTTT,CASSFLTGPDTQYF,TRBJ2-3,TRBV6-5,many,TRBD1
TGTGCCATCACAGTGGGAGGACACACAGATACGCAGTATTTT,CAITVGGHTDTQYF,TRBJ2-3,TRBV5-5,once,-
TGTGCCAGCTGTGGGTCAGATACGCAGTATTTT,CASCGSDTQYF,TRBJ2-3,TRBV11-2,-,-